Here is one T cell receptor beta chain with its context. Its antigen is still unknown. This entry comes from a study of CD8+CD57+ T cells in acquired aplastic anemia. Overall study context: Each DNA sample taken from sorted CD4+ and CD8+ cells came to approximately 3 ug on average. CD4+ cells from healthy donors averaged approximately 9.8 million reads. Regarding the study as a whole: About 29 CD8+ CDR3 sequences occurred in both the patients and the controls.

Germline V gene lookup returns CDR1 DFQATT and CDR2 SNEGSKA (reference sequence). There are 15 residues in the CDR3. V was trimmed by 6 bases and J by 0 bases, leaving 18 bases between them. Genomic DNA templated the TCR beta VDJ and CDR3 profiling. TCRdb processed the reads anew with MiXCR; each CDR3 protein has one entry. The table includes some 200,000 distinct CDR3 sequences, 61% detected once. The sequencing input was sorted CD4+, CD8+, or CD8+CD57+ T cells (not recorded which) from PBMCs. This clonotype was sampled from a human donor in good health. The V call is TRBV20-1, the J call TRBJ2-7; D may be TRBD1 or TRBD2 (5 bases each). DNA for the CDR3: TGCAGTGCCAGCAGTTGGGGGTTAAGCTCCTACGAGCAGTACTTC. It yields the protein CSASSWGLSSYEQYF.